Presented here are 18 T cell receptor beta chains from one specimen sequenced in a study of cytomegalovirus exposure and HLA in healthy donors. Researchers ran the PCR with 60 Vbeta and 13 Jbeta primers. The data were produced by immunoSEQ multiplex PCR, yet TCRdb's version contains in-frame clones alone and is incomplete. The profile shows more than 140,000 clones, roughly 80% of them singletons. The sample was PBMCs. The receptors originated from a female donor in good health and CMV-seronegative.

CDR3 DNA: TGTGCCAGTAGTCACGCGGGAGGCGTCTACGAGCAGTACTTC. Translated: CASSHAGGVYEQYF. The gene calls are TRBV19 and TRBJ2-7, with 8 nucleotides matching TRBD2. J gave up 3 bases and V 5 bases, and 6 bases lay outside the gene matches. Per the germline V gene, CDR1 is LNHDA and CDR2 is SQIVND (reference sequence). The CDR3 spans 14 residues.

This chain joins TRBV7-3 and TRBJ2-1; TRBD1 matches 12 bases. Germline V CDR1 and CDR2: SGHTA, FQGTGA. The CDR3 totals 18 residues. V lost 4 bases to trimming and J lost 10 bases; unmatched junction nucleotides: 17. The DNA for the CDR3 is TGTGCCAGCAGCTCCGCCCCGCCGGGACAGGGGGCGCTTCCCGAGCAGTTCTTC. This encodes CASSSAPPGQGALPEQFF. Together with reference TRBV7-3 and TRBJ2-1, the CDR3 gives the full variable domain: GAGVSQTPSNKVTEKGKYVELRCDPISGHTALYWYRQSLGQGPEFLIYFQGTGAADDSGLPNDRFFAVRPEGSVSTLKIQRTERGDSAVYLCASSSAPPGQGALPEQFFGPGTRLTVL.

This chain links TRBV6-6 with TRBJ1-1, with TRBD1 matching 7 bases. The germline gives CDR1 MNHNY, CDR2 SVGAGI (reference sequence). Unmatched junction bases numbered 3, after V lost 5 bases and J lost 0 bases. CDR3 size: 14 residues. The CDR3 spells CASSPGGMNTEAFF. The CDR3 coding sequence is TGTGCCAGCAGTCCAGGGGGAATGAACACTGAAGCTTTCTTT.

This chain connects TRBV7-8 to TRBJ2-1; TRBD2 agrees at 15 bases. Looked up from germline, CDR1 is SGHVS and CDR2 is FQNEAQ. CDR3 length: 17 amino acids. Trimming cost V 6 bases and J 5 bases; bases outside gene matches: 8. CDR3 in DNA: TGTGCCAGCAGAAAGGGACTAGCGGGAGGAGAGAACAATGAGCAGTTCTTC. Its translation: CASRKGLAGGENNEQFF.

The rearrangement joins TRBV18 to TRBJ2-5; D remains unclear. The V and J ends lost 5 bases and 0 bases respectively, with 4 bases between them. Germline CDR1 is KGHSH and CDR2 is LQKENI. This CDR3 is 12 amino acids long. CDR3 bases: TGTGCCAGCTCAGCGTACCAAGAGACCCAGTACTTC. Translated: CASSAYQETQYF.

Only one count was recorded for this clone. The chain recombines TRBV29-1 with TRBJ2-3; D perhaps matches TRBD2 (5 bases). From germline, CDR1 is SQVTM and CDR2 ANQGSEA. Trimming left V 7 bases short and J 14 bases short, with 19 bases between. The CDR3 contains 11 residues. This chain's CDR3 is CSGTGLERWYF. The CDR3 coding sequence is TGCAGCGGGACTGGACTGGAAAGATGGTATTTT.

This chain connects TRBV27 to TRBJ1-1; no firm D call. CDR1 MNHEY and CDR2 SMNVEV come from the germline V gene (reference sequence). The CDR3 has 11 amino acids. V shed 3 bases and J shed 8 bases, with 7 bases lying between them. CDR3 residues: CASSFSGEAFF. The CDR3, as DNA: TGTGCCAGCAGTTTTTCGGGGGAAGCTTTCTTT.

This clone showed up just a few times. The CDR3 loop reads CASRPQGSGYTF. The CDR3 DNA reads TGTGCCAGCAGGCCGCAGGGGAGCGGCTACACCTTC. V and J are TRBV25-1 and TRBJ1-2; the D gene is possibly TRBD1 (6 bases). Germline CDR1 is MGHDK and CDR2 is SYGVNS. V lost 6 bases to trimming and J lost 8 bases, with 13 bases between them. This CDR3 comprises 12 residues.

V gene TRBV29-1 combines with J gene TRBJ2-3, with 10 bases aligning to TRBD2. Germline assignment: CDR1 SQVTM and CDR2 ANQGSEA. This CDR3 spans 17 amino acids. V lost 4 bases to trimming and J lost 5 bases; unmatched junction nucleotides: 15. This CDR3 reads CSVGVRALAGTRDTQYF. The CDR3 bases are TGCAGCGTTGGGGTCAGAGCACTAGCGGGGACGAGAGATACGCAGTATTTT.

The V call is TRBV30, the J call TRBJ1-5; 9 bases line up with TRBD1. V lost 2 bases and J lost 5; bases outside the gene matches: 16. The CDR3 consists of 18 residues. Germline values: CDR1 GTSNPN, CDR2 SVGIG (reference sequence). The CDR3 region has the DNA TGTGCCTGGAGTCGAAACACAGGGGGCGTTAGACCCTATCAGCCCCAGCATTTT. Protein product: CAWSRNTGGVRPYQPQHF.

V and J are TRBV19 and TRBJ1-5, with 10 bases fitting TRBD1. V lost 6 bases, J lost 5 bases, and 10 bases stayed unmatched. This CDR3 region has 16 residues. The germline V gene encodes CDR1 LNHDA and CDR2 SQIVND (reference sequence). CDR3 loop: CASSHDRGLFDQPQHF. In DNA, the CDR3 is TGTGCCAGTAGCCACGACAGGGGGCTCTTCGATCAGCCCCAGCATTTT.

As regards this clone: Its ends do not fully match the called genes, so a read error is possible. This rearrangement joins TRBV7-7 to TRBJ1-1, with 7 nucleotides matching TRBD1. Germline V lookup: CDR1 SSHAT, CDR2 FNYEAQ (reference sequence). The CDR3 is made up of 14 amino acids. DNA of the CDR3: TGTGCTAGCAGCTTAGACAGGGTGAACACTGAAGCTTTCTTT. Residues: CASSLDRVNTEAFF. Using reference TRBV7-7 and TRBJ1-1 for the parts outside the CDR3, the full variable domain is GAGVSQSPRYKVTKRGQDVTLRCDPISSHATLYWYQQALGQGPEFLTYFNYEAQPDKSGLPSDRFSAERPEGSISTLTIQRTEQRDSAMYRCASSLDRVNTEAFFGQGTRLTVV.

This clone was seen a handful of times. This chain connects TRBV5-1 to TRBJ2-6; the match to TRBD1 covers 7 bases. Germline V gene sequence: CDR1 SGHRS, CDR2 YFSETQ. This CDR3 region has 17 residues. The V gene end was trimmed by 2 bases and the J gene end by 1 base; junction bases not matched to a gene: 6. For the CDR3, the DNA is TGCGCCAGCAGCTTAGAGGGACAGCCTTCTGGGGCCAACGTCCTGACTTTC. Translation gives CASSLEGQPSGANVLTF. The variable domain in full, with the rest retrieved from reference TRBV5-1 and TRBJ2-6, is KAGVTQTPRYLIKTRGQQVTLSCSPISGHRSVSWYQQTPGQGLQFLFEYFSETQRNKGNFPGRFSGRQFSNSRSEMNVSTLELGDSALYLCASSLEGQPSGANVLTFGAGSRLTVL.

The chain recombines TRBV25-1 with TRBJ1-1; D is unclear. CDR3 length equals 11 residues. In germline, CDR1 is MGHDK, CDR2 SYGVNS. The V gene lost 3 bases and the J gene lost 7 bases, with 6 bases spanning the gap. Here the CDR3 DNA reads TGTGCCAGCAGTGATATGAGTGAAGCTTTCTTT. Encoded protein: CASSDMSEAFF.

V usage is TRBV29-1 and J usage is TRBJ1-5, with 11 bases matching TRBD1. Germline values: CDR1 SQVTM, CDR2 ANQGSEA. V gave up 7 bases and J gave up 5 bases; unmatched junction bases: 4. CDR3 length: 13 amino acids. This chain's CDR3 is CSGGQGADQPQHF. CDR3 bases: TGCAGCGGCGGACAGGGGGCCGATCAGCCCCAGCATTTT. Using reference TRBV29-1 and TRBJ1-5 for the parts outside the CDR3, the full variable domain is SAVISQKPSRDICQRGTSLTIQCQVDSQVTMMFWYRQQPGQSLTLIATANQGSEATYESGFVIDKFPISRPNLTFSTLTVSNMSPEDSSIYLCSGGQGADQPQHFGDGTRLSIL.

This chain connects TRBV19 to TRBJ2-3; maybe TRBD2 (7 bases). Germline values: CDR1 LNHDA, CDR2 SQIVND (reference sequence). The V gene lost 7 bases and the J gene lost 2 bases, with 16 bases spanning the gap. This CDR3 is built from 15 residues. CDR3 loop: CASTLTGGPTDTQYF. Written as DNA, the CDR3 is TGTGCCAGTACATTGACGGGGGGCCCCACAGATACGCAGTATTTT.

The chain recombines TRBV10-3 with TRBJ2-7, with D possibly matching TRBD1 (6 bases). CDR3 length: 16 amino acids. Germline V gene data show CDR1 as ENHRY and CDR2 as SYGVKD. The V end lost 3 bases, the J end lost 1 base, and 16 bases lay between the germline ends. The CDR3 DNA reads TGTGCCATCAGTGATTCAAGGGTGCAGGGGTCCTACGAGCAGTACTTC. It is translated as CAISDSRVQGSYEQYF.

The chain links TRBV4-1 to TRBJ2-7; unclear D gene. Between the trimmed V and J ends, which lost 2 bases and 5 bases, there was a span of 10 bases. This CDR3 comprises 13 residues. Germline CDR1 reads MGHRA; CDR2 reads YSYEKL. This chain's CDR3 is CASSQTDFDEQYF. CDR3 in DNA: TGCGCCAGCAGCCAAACTGATTTCGACGAGCAGTACTTC.